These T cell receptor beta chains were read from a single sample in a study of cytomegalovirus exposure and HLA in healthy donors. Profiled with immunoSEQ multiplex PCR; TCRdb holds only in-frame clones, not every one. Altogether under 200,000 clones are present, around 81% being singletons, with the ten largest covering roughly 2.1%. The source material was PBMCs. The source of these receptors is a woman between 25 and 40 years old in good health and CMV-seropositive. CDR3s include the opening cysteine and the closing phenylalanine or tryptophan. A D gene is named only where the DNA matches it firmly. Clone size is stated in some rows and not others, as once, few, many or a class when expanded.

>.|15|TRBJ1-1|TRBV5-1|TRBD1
TGCGCCAGCAGCGGCGGGACAGAGTGGCTTTCTGAAGCTTTCTTT
CASSGGTEWLSEAFF
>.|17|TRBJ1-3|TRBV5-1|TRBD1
TGCGCCAGCAGCCGCACTACAGGGGGAAAAACTGGAAACACCATATATTTT
CASSRTTGGKTGNTIYF
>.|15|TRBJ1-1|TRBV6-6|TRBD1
TGTGCCAGCAGTTACTCAACGGCAGGGGGAACTGAAGCTTTCTTT
CASSYSTAGGTEAFF
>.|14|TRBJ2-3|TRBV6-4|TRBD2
TGTGCCAGCAGTTATAGCGGGGGCACAGATACGCAGTATTTT
CASSYSGGTDTQYF
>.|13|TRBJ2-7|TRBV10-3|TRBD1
TGTGCCACCGCCGGGACAGGGGGCTACGAGCAGTACTTC
CATAGTGGYEQYF
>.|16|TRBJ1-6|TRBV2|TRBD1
TGTGCCAGCAGTGAAGAACAGGGGGCCGGTGGTTCACCCCTCCACTTT
CASSEEQGAGGSPLHF
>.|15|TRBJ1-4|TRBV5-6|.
TGTGCCAGCAGCCGCCCGGCAGGGACGGCGGGGAAACTGTTTTTT
CASSRPAGTAGKLFF
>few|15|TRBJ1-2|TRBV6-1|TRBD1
TGTGCCAGCAGGGGACAGGGGGTATCTATTGAGGGCTACACCTTC
CASRGQGVSIEGYTF
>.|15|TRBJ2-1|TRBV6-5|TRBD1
TGTGCCAGCAGTTTGGGACAGGGTTCCTACAATGAGCAGTTCTTC
CASSLGQGSYNEQFF
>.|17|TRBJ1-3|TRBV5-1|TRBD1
TGCGCCAGCAGCCAAGGTCAGGGGGGCGGCTCTGGAAACACCATATATTTT
CASSQGQGGGSGNTIYF
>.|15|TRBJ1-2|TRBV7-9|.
TGTGCCAGCAGCCGCGCGACTCCCCCAACGAGGGGCTACACCTTC
CASSRATPPTRGYTF
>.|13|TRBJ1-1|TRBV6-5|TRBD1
TGTGCCAGCAGAGGGACAGGGAGCACTGAAGCTTTCTTT
CASRGTGSTEAFF
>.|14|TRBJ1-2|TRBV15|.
TGTGCCACCAGCAGAGATAGAGGTGACTATGGCTACACCTTC
CATSRDRGDYGYTF
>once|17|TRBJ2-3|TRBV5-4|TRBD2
TGTGCCAGCAGCTGGGCGGGGGGATCCTTCTTCACAGATACGCAGTATTTT
CASSWAGGSFFTDTQYF
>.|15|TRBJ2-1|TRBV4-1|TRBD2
TGCGCCAGCAGCCAAGTCTCCCTAGCGGACAATGAGCAGTTCTTC
CASSQVSLADNEQFF
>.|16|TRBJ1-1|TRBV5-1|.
TGCGCCAGCAGCTTGGTTGTCTTGGGTCGGGACACTGAAGCTTTCTTT
CASSLVVLGRDTEAFF
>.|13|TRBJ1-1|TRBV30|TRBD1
TGTGCCTCGGATGGACAGGGCGGGATTGAGGCTTTCTTT
CASDGQGGIEAFF
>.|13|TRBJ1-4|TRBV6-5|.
TGTGCCAGCAAGCAGGGCGGGGATGAAAAACTGTTTTTT
CASKQGGDEKLFF
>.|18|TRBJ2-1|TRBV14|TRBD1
TGTGCCAGCAGCCAAAGCATCCGGACAGGGGGCCTATACAATGAGCAGTTCTTC
CASSQSIRTGGLYNEQFF
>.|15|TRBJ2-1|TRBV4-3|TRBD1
TGCGCCAGCAGCCAAGAGGCCAGGGGGTTGAATGAGCAGTTCTTC
CASSQEARGLNEQFF
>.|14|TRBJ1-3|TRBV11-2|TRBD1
TGTGCCAGCAGCCAGGGACAGGGTGGAAACACCATATATTTT
CASSQGQGGNTIYF
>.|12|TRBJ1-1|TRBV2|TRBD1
TGTGCCAGCTGCCTGACAGGGAATGAAGCTTTCTTT
CASCLTGNEAFF
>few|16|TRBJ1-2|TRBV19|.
TGTGCCAGTAGTATTGACAGAGAGGATTCGAACTATGGCTACACCTTC
CASSIDREDSNYGYTF
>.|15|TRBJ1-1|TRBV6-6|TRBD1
TGTGCCAGCAGCCTTACTCGGACAGGGGCTGATGAAGCTTTCTTT
CASSLTRTGADEAFF
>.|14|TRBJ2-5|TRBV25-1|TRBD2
TGTGCCAGCAGTGATTCGGGGGGAGGAGAGACCCAGTACTTC
CASSDSGGGETQYF
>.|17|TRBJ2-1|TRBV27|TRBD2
TGTGCCAGCAGCACTAGGACTAGCGGGGGGGTTTACAATGAGCAGTTCTTC
CASSTRTSGGVYNEQFF
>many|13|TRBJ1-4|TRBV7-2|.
TGTGCCAGCAGCTTAGGGAGGGGTGAAAAACTGTTTTTT
CASSLGRGEKLFF
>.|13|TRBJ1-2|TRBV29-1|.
TGCAGCGTTGAATCATGGTCGTCAGATGGCTACACCTTC
CSVESWSSDGYTF
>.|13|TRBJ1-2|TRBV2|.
TGTGCCAGCAGTACGGACAGTTTCTATGGCTACACCTTC
CASSTDSFYGYTF
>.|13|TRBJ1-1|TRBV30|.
TGTGCCTGGAGTGTACGCAGGGAAGCTGAAGCTTTCTTT
CAWSVRREAEAFF
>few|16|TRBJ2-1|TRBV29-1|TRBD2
TGCAGCGTTGAAACGGGGGGACTAGCGAGGGGTAATGAGCAGTTCTTC
CSVETGGLARGNEQFF
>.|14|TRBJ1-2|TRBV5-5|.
TGTGCCAGCAGCTTGCAGGGGAGGGCGGATGGCTACACCTTC
CASSLQGRADGYTF
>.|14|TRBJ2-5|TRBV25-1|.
TGTGCCAGCAGTTTCCCAGGGTCACAAGAGACCCAGTACTTC
CASSFPGSQETQYF
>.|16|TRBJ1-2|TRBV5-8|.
TGTGCCAGCAGACCGGGACTTTCGACCCTTTACTATGGCTACACCTTC
CASRPGLSTLYYGYTF
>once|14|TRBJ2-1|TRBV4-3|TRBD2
TGCGCCAGCAACCAAGCGGGGGGGCCGAATGAGCAGTTCTTC
CASNQAGGPNEQFF
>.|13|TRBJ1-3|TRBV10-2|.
TGCGCCAGCAGTGAGTCGAGGGGAAACACCATATATTTT
CASSESRGNTIYF
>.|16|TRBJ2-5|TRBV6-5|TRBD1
TGTGCCAGCAGTTACTCGATCGACAGGGCGGGAGAGACCCAGTACTTC
CASSYSIDRAGETQYF
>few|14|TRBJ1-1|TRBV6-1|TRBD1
TGTGCCAGCAGTTTACAGGGGTACGGCACTGAAGCTTTCTTT
CASSLQGYGTEAFF
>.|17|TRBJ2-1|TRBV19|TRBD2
TGTGCCAGTAGTATAGACTCGAGCGGGGGGGCTGGGAATGAGCAGTTCTTC
CASSIDSSGGAGNEQFF
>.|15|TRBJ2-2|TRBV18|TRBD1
TGTGCCAGCTCACCGGACAGGATCCGCACCGGGGAGCTGTTTTTT
CASSPDRIRTGELFF
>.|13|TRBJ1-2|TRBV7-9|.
TGTGCCAGCAGCTCCATTGCGAACTATGGCTACACCTTC
CASSSIANYGYTF
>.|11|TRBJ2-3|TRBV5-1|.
TGCGCCAGCAGCGCAGAAGATACGCAGTATTTT
CASSAEDTQYF
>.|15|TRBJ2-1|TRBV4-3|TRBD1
TGCGCCAGCAGCCAAGAAACGGACAGGGGCGATGAGCAGTTCTTC
CASSQETDRGDEQFF
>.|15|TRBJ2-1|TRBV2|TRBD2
TGTGCCAGCAGCCAGACTAGCGGGAGGCCGGGGGAGCAGTTCTTC
CASSQTSGRPGEQFF
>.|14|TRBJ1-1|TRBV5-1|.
TGCGCCAGCAGCTTGGGGGGGGTGAGCACTGAAGCTTTCTTT
CASSLGGVSTEAFF
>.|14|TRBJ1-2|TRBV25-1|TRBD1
TGTGCCAGCAGTGCCGGGACAGGGGCATATGGCTACACCTTC
CASSAGTGAYGYTF
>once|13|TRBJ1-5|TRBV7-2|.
TGTGCCAGCAGCCTATACAGGGAACAGCCCCAGCATTTT
CASSLYREQPQHF
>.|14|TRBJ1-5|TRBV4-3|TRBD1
TGCGCCAGCAGCCCTGGACAGGGCAATCAGCCCCAGCATTTT
CASSPGQGNQPQHF
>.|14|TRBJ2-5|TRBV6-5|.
TGTGCCAGCAGTTACGGACAGAACCAAGAGACCCAGTACTTC
CASSYGQNQETQYF
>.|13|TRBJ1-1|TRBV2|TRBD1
TGTGCCAGCAGGGTCGGACAGGGGATTGAAGCTTTCTTT
CASRVGQGIEAFF
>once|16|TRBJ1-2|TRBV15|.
TGTGCCACCAGCAGAGATCTTGGGACACCCGTTCATGGCTACACCTTC
CATSRDLGTPVHGYTF
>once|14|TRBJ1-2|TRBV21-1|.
TGTGCCAGCAGCTATCGGGGACAGGTGGGTGGCTACACCTTC
CASSYRGQVGGYTF
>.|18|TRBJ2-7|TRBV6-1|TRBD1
TGTGCCAGCAGTGAAGCAGTCACAGGGGGCTACTTTACCTACGAGCAGTACTTC
CASSEAVTGGYFTYEQYF
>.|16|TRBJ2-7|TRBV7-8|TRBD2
TGTGCCAGCATCAGTGTACCGGGACTAGCTTCACACGAGCAGTACTTC
CASISVPGLASHEQYF
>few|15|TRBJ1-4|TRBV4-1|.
TGCGCCAGCAGCCCTCTCACTGGGGGGATTGAAAAACTGTTTTTT
CASSPLTGGIEKLFF